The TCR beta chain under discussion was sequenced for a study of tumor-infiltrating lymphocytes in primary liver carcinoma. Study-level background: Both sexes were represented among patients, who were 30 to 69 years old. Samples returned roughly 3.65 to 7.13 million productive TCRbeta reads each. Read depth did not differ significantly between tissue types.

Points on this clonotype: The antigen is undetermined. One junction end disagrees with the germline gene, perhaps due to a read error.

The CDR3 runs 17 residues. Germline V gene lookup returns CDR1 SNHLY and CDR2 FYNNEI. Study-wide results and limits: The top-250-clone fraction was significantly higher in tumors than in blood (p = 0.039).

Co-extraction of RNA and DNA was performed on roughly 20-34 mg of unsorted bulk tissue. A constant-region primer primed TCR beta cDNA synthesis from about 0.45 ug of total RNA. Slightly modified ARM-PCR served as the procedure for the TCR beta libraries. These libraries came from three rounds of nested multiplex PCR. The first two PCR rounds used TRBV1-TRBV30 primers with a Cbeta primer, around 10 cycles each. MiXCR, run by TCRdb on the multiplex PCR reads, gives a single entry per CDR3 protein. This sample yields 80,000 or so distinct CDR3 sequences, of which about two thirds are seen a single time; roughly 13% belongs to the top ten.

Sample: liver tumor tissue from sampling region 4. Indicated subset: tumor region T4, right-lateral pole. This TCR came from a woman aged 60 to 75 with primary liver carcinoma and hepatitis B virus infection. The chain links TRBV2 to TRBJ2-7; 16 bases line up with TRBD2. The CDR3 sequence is CGSSGGLAGGPAYEQYF. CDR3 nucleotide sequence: TGTGGCAGCAGTGGGGGACTAGCGGGAGGGCCCGCCTACGAGCAGTACTTC. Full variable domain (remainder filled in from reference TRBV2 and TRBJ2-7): EPEVTQTPSHQVTQMGQEVILRCVPISNHLYFYWYRQILGQKVEFLVSFYNNEISEKSEIFDDQFSVERPDGSNFTLKIRSTKLEDSAMYFCGSSGGLAGGPAYEQYFGPGTRLTVT.